This TCR beta chain was sequenced in a study of T cell responses to AZD1222 COVID-19 vaccine. As for the study in general: The study pooled second doses at about 4 or about 12 weeks.

General study points: Of the AZD1222 recipients, only 5 to 7 were seropositive at baseline. When two AZD1222 doses had been given, Spike-specific TCR breadth and depth rose. White British people made up most donors, females outnumbered males, and clonal diversity was possibly underestimated.

Turning to this clone: Its antigen is unidentified. This same CDR3 is encoded by further DNA sequences in the sample.

This table comes from immunoSEQ multiplex PCR, and its TCRdb copy is limited to in-frame clones, with some not included. Of 45,000 or so clones in the sample, 65% to 85% were seen once. CDR1 is MGHRA and CDR2 is YSYEKL in the germline V gene. The CDR3 totals 19 residues. Unmatched junction bases numbered 11, after V lost 3 bases and J lost 4 bases. This clonotype originated in an adult in good health. Sequenced here: peripheral blood, sampled on day 0 of AZD1222 vaccination. The rearrangement links TRBV4-1 to TRBJ2-5, with 16 bases aligning to TRBD2. The CDR3 reads CASSQEGTGTSGRGETQYF. The CDR3 bases are TGCGCCAGCAGCCAGGAGGGGACCGGGACTAGCGGGAGGGGAGAGACCCAGTACTTC.